This T cell receptor beta chain comes out of a study of cytomegalovirus exposure and HLA in healthy donors. PCR primers comprised 60 Vbeta and 13 Jbeta primers. Clones were read by immunoSEQ multiplex PCR, and TCRdb kept only the in-frame ones, dropping some. Among approximately 100,000 clones, about 80% were seen once, and the ten largest hold around 4%. V was shortened by 0 bases and J by 0 bases, with 7 bases between the two germline ends. The CDR3 covers 16 residues. The germline gives CDR1 SGDLS, CDR2 YYNGEE. The sequenced sample consisted of PBMCs. This clonotype was obtained from a man aged 35 to 55 in good health and CMV-seronegative. V is TRBV9 and J is TRBJ1-6, with unresolved D. CDR3 nucleotides: TGTGCCAGCAGCGTAGCAATCAGCTCCTATAATTCACCCCTCCACTTT. This codes for CASSVAISSYNSPLHF.